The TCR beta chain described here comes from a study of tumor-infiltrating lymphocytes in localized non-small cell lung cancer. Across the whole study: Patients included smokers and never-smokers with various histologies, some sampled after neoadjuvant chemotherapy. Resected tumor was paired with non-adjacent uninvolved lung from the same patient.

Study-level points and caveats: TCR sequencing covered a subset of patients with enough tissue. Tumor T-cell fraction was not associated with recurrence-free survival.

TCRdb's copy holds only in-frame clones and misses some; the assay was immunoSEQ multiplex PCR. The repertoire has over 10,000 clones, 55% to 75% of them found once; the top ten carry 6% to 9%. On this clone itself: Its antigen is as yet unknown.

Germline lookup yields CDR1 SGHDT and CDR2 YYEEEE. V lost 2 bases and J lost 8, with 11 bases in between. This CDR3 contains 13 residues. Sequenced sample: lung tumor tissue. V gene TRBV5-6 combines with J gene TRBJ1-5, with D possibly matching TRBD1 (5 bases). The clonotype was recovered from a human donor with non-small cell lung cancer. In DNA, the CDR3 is TGTGCCAGCAGCTTTGGCTGGGGGAAGCCCCAGCATTTT. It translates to CASSFGWGKPQHF.